The clone carrying this T cell receptor beta chain was seen a handful of times. Its target is not known. MiXCR, run by TCRdb on the RT-PCR reads, gives a single entry per CDR3 protein. The repertoire holds 400,000 to 550,000 distinct CDR3 sequences, with roughly 25% as singletons. Germline assignment: CDR1 DFQATT and CDR2 SNEGSKA (reference sequence). The CDR3 runs 14 residues. These data come from a study of response to subunit inactivated influenza vaccine. General observations from the study: With each seasonal influenza vaccination, the authors suggested, few new T cells are recruited.

The clonotype was recovered from a man aged 45-60 years who received an inactivated influenza vaccine. This sequence joins TRBV20-1 and TRBJ2-1; TRBD1 aligns across 11 bases. The specimen was CD4+ T cells sorted from PBMCs, collected 5 days after vaccination. CDR3: CSCGVGQGARGQFF. The DNA of the CDR3 is TGCAGCTGTGGGGTAGGACAGGGGGCGAGGGGGCAGTTCTTC.